This TCR beta chain is drawn from a study of circulating and synovial CD4+ cells in juvenile arthritis. The repertoire was sequenced with immunoSEQ multiplex PCR; TCRdb's copy has only in-frame clones and lacks some. The sample yields over 30,000 clones, about 96% seen once. CDR3 length: 17 residues. Germline V gene lookup returns CDR1 SGDLS and CDR2 YYNGEE. V trimming: 4 bases; J trimming: 5 bases; junction bases outside the gene matches: 11. As to this clone: Its specificity is unknown.

Patients with active juvenile idiopathic arthritis donated these samples. Study findings and constraints: Some such blood samples were as oligoclonal as synovium. These blood cells shared more CDR3 sequences with synovium than bulk blood. Measured synovium overlap likely understates the true shared repertoire.

The chain joins TRBV9 to TRBJ2-4; 11 positions agree with TRBD1. Sequenced material: CD4+ T cells from blood. The sequence came from a human donor with juvenile idiopathic arthritis. CDR3: CASSPRTGGVWQNIQYF. The CDR3 coding sequence is TGTGCCAGCAGCCCCCGGACAGGGGGCGTCTGGCAAAACATTCAGTACTTC.